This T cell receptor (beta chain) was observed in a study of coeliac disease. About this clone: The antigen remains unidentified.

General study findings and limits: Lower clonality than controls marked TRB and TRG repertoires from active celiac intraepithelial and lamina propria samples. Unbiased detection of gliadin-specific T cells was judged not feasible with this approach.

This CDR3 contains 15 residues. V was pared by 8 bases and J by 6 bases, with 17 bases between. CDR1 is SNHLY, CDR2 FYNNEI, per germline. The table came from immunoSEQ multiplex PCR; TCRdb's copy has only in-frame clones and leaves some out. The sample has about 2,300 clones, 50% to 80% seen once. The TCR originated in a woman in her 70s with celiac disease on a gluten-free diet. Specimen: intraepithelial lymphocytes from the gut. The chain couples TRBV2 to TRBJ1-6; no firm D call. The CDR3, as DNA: TGTGCCAGCTGGCCTGGGTCTTCGGGTAATTCACCCCTCCACTTT. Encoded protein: CASWPGSSGNSPLHF.